This T cell receptor beta chain came from a study of early T cells in non-severe SARS-CoV-2 infection. Study context: Whole-blood bulk RNA, unsorted, was sequenced, and chains were unpaired.

This clonotype has ten or more counts. Its antigen is unknown. With 0 bases clipped from V and 3 bases from J, the junction kept 5 bases outside the gene matches. This CDR3 is built from 16 residues. Germline CDR1 SGHTA, CDR2 FQGNSA. Each single cDNA molecule received a unique molecular identifier. In TCRdb, the 5' RACE reads were re-called with MiXCR into one record per CDR3 protein. The table records fewer than 50,000 distinct CDR3 sequences, 12% of them present only once. General study results and limits: Comparison of clonotypes with VDJdb favored anti-spike CD8 responses while missing private and CD4 specificities.

The chain couples TRBV7-2 to TRBJ2-5, with TRBD2 matching over 9 bases. This sequence originates from an adult who was a healthcare worker with PCR-confirmed SARS-CoV-2 infection or an uninfected control (not recorded which). The material sequenced was whole blood. CDR3: CASSLAGLAGKETQYF. The DNA of the CDR3 is TGTGCCAGCAGCTTAGCGGGTCTAGCGGGAAAAGAGACCCAGTACTTC.